This T cell receptor beta chain was captured in a study of immune evolution from preneoplasia to lung adenocarcinoma. Assay used: immunoSEQ multiplex PCR; TCRdb lists only in-frame clones, some missing. The sample has fewer than 9,000 clones; about 80% are singletons. The CDR3 spans 17 residues. Germline CDR1 reads SSHAT; CDR2 reads FNYEAQ (reference sequence). Notes on this clone: A junction boundary mismatches the germline segment, possibly from a read error.

Resections took place in Japan or China from the mid-2010s to the late 2010s. The receptor was derived from a person between 45 and 75 years old with lung adenocarcinoma. The material sequenced was FFPE invasive lung adenocarcinoma tissue. This chain uses TRBV7-7 with TRBJ2-1; 8 positions match TRBD2. CDR3 amino acids: CASSPGSGSTGYNEQFF. The CDR3 nucleotides read TGTGCTAGCAGCCCGGGGAGCGGGAGCACGGGATACAATGAGCAGTTCTTC.